This entry is about one T cell receptor (beta chain). The antigen is not known. Unique molecular identifiers were carried by the TCR beta cDNA libraries. TCRdb itself ran the PCR reads through MiXCR, one entry per CDR3 protein. The sample yields hundreds of thousands of distinct CDR3 sequences, 25% to 30% seen once. The data are from a study of post-analysis software for immune sequencing data. General observations from the study: Relative to controls, patients had a few TRBV segments at higher frequency, with TRBV5-6, TRBV5-1 and TRBV20-1 among these. Multiple sclerosis was associated with a significant reduction in normalized Chao1 diversity relative to controls.

CDR3 length: 14 amino acids. The ends lost 0 bases at V and 4 bases at J; junction bases unmatched: 2. Germline CDR1 is SGHRS and CDR2 is YFSETQ. This clonotype originated in a girl aged 10 to 17 with multiple sclerosis. Sequencing was carried out using blood. The chain carries TRBV5-1 and TRBJ1-2; 8 positions match TRBD1. The CDR3 spells CASSLEGTGYGYTF. The CDR3 nucleotides are TGCGCCAGCAGCTTGGAGGGGACAGGCTATGGCTACACCTTC.